This TCR beta chain was profiled in a study of blood T cell repertoires in COVID-19. Study in general: From the United States, Italy and Spain came samples of acute and convalescent COVID-19.

In this sample, this clone turned up once. The CDR3 is 12 amino acids. Germline V gene sequence: CDR1 SQVTM, CDR2 ANQGSEA. V shed 6 bases and J shed 0 bases, with 3 bases lying between them. Patients at the Seattle site were enrolled during active infection and followed longitudinally. Clones were read by immunoSEQ multiplex PCR, and TCRdb kept only the in-frame ones, dropping some. The repertoire has some 190,000 clones, about four fifths of them found once; the top ten carry under 10%. Material: peripheral blood. The gene calls are TRBV29-1 and TRBJ2-6; D is unclear. This sequence originates from an elderly woman with COVID-19, enrolled during active disease. CDR3 nucleotides: TGCAGCGTCCACTCTGGGGCCAACGTCCTGACTTTC. This encodes CSVHSGANVLTF.